Here is one T cell receptor beta chain with its context. This entry comes from a study of cytomegalovirus exposure and HLA in healthy donors. The V end was cut by 3 bases, the J end by 2 bases, with 5 bases between. Germline V gene data show CDR1 as SGHDN and CDR2 as FVKESK. This CDR3 has 13 amino acids. Libraries were prepared by immunoSEQ multiplex PCR; TCRdb keeps only in-frame clonotypes and omits some of them. The profile shows fewer than 200,000 clones, 91% of them singletons. This TCR derives from a woman under 30 in good health and CMV-seropositive. The sample comprised PBMCs. The V call is TRBV14, the J call TRBJ1-5; no definite D call. CDR3 DNA sequence: TGTGCCAGCAGCCAGCAGGGCAATCAGCCCCAGCATTTT. Protein product: CASSQQGNQPQHF.